The entry below describes one T cell receptor beta chain. Germline CDR1 SNHLY, CDR2 FYNNEI. The CDR3 contains 14 residues. Trimming stripped 3 bases from V and 6 bases from J, with 15 bases between. These data belong to a study of shared clonotypes between healthy human individuals. Repertoires were generated with immunoSEQ multiplex PCR, while TCRdb's copy carries only in-frame clones and drops some. The sample comprises about 2.4 million clones, over 85% of which are singletons, and 0.36% rests with the top ten. Participating donors were healthy, HIV-negative adults free of recent acute infections or vaccinations.

The clonotype was recovered from a man between 18 and 35 years old in good health. Some clones in this sample may be carry-over from other donors' samples. This chain connects TRBV2 to TRBJ2-7; weak D call: TRBD1 (5 bases). The specimen sequenced was naive CD4+ T cells from PBMCs. Noted subset: CD45RA+ positively selected. CDR3 nucleotide sequence: TGTGCCAGCAGTGAGCCCCGACAGCGCGGCGAGCAGTACTTC. Its protein product is CASSEPRQRGEQYF. The full variable domain, with the rest looked up from reference TRBV2 and TRBJ2-7, is EPEVTQTPSHQVTQMGQEVILRCVPISNHLYFYWYRQILGQKVEFLVSFYNNEISEKSEIFDDQFSVERPDGSNFTLKIRSTKLEDSAMYFCASSEPRQRGEQYFGPGTRLTVT.